One and the same sample provided the 14 T cell receptor beta chains below, sequenced in a study of cytomegalovirus exposure and HLA in healthy donors. Both 60 Vbeta primers and 13 Jbeta primers went into the PCR. Using immunoSEQ multiplex PCR, the repertoire was profiled, and TCRdb retains in-frame clones only, with some absent. The top ten hold 1.5% of the sample, which has 100,000 to 150,000 clones, around 80% seen once. Sequences were obtained from PBMCs. The origin of the receptors is a woman between 18 and 29 years old in good health and CMV-seronegative.

The chain links TRBV9 to TRBJ2-3; 11 bases are shared with TRBD2. The CDR3 sequence is 14 residues long. V was pared by 3 bases and J by 5 bases, with 2 bases of the junction left unmatched. Germline values: CDR1 SGDLS, CDR2 YYNGEE. The CDR3 sequence: CASSDGLAGDTQYF. The CDR3 DNA reads TGTGCCAGCAGCGACGGACTAGCGGGAGATACGCAGTATTTT.

The CDR3, as DNA: TGTGCCAGCAGCCGTACGGGGCGGGGAGCCACCGGGGAGCTGTTTTTT. Protein: CASSRTGRGATGELFF. The chain combines TRBV11-1 with TRBJ2-2; D possibly corresponds to TRBD2 (6 bases). The ends were cut back, 5 bases at V and 4 bases at J, with 17 bases in the middle. The CDR3 has 16 amino acids. Per the germline V gene, CDR1 is SGHAT and CDR2 is FQDESV (reference sequence).

The gene calls are TRBV4-1 and TRBJ1-4; 8 bases match TRBD1. Per germline, CDR1 MGHRA and CDR2 YSYEKL. Germline trimming cut 4 bases from V and 8 bases from J; bases unmatched to any gene: 15. CDR3 size: 17 residues. The chain's CDR3 is CASSPGQGRGLREKLFF. CDR3 DNA: TGCGCCAGCAGCCCTGGACAGGGAAGGGGTTTAAGGGAAAAACTGTTTTTT.

The chain couples TRBV18 to TRBJ1-2; D may be TRBD1 (6 bases). Per the germline V gene, CDR1 is KGHSH and CDR2 is LQKENI. V lost 3 bases to trimming and J lost 0 bases, with 17 bases between them. This CDR3 is 17 amino acids long. The CDR3 here is CASSPNSGTTSNYGYTF. The CDR3 DNA follows: TGTGCCAGCTCACCGAATTCCGGGACAACCTCTAACTATGGCTACACCTTC.

The chain joins TRBV20-1 to TRBJ2-1; possibly TRBD1 for D (6 bases). Trimming took off 3 bases at V and 8 bases at J, with 8 bases between the two ends. The CDR3 extends over 11 amino acids. Germline V gene sequence: CDR1 DFQATT, CDR2 SNEGSKA (reference sequence). Written as DNA, the CDR3 is TGCAGTGCTAGCCCAGGGGATGAGCAGTTCTTC. Translated, it gives CSASPGDEQFF.

The CDR3 bases are TGTGCCAGCAGCTTGGGCCGGACAGCCAGTGAAGCTTTCTTT. It translates to CASSLGRTASEAFF. V usage is TRBV7-9 and J usage is TRBJ1-1; TRBD1 is a possible D gene (6 bases). Germline-derived CDR1 and CDR2 are SEHNR and FQNEAQ (reference sequence). CDR3 length: 14 amino acids. V was shortened by 3 bases and J by 7 bases, with 15 bases between the two germline ends.

This chain links TRBV5-6 with TRBJ1-2, with D possibly TRBD1 on 5 matching bases. Trimming removed 4 bases at V and 8 bases at J, with 15 bases between. CDR1 is SGHDT and CDR2 is YYEEEE in the germline V gene. This CDR3 contains 13 residues. The CDR3 bases are TGTGCCAGCAGCCACCCTGGCGGGGGAGGCTACACCTTC. Amino acid sequence: CASSHPGGGGYTF.

The chain employs TRBV6-5 and TRBJ1-5; tentatively, D is TRBD1 (6 bases). The germline V gene encodes CDR1 MNHEY and CDR2 SVGAGI. The ends were cut back, 10 bases at V and 9 bases at J, with 13 bases in the middle. CDR3 size: 11 residues. The DNA for the CDR3 is TGTGCCACCGGACAGTTCGGGCCCCAGCATTTT. It is translated as CATGQFGPQHF.

The chain has TRBV6-1 and TRBJ2-1, with D possibly being TRBD1 (5 bases). The CDR3 spans 15 residues. Germline CDR1 is MNHNS and CDR2 is SASEGT. Between the trimmed V and J ends, which lost 4 bases and 8 bases, there was a span of 18 bases. CDR3 amino acids: CASSGWGVIFDEQFF. As DNA, the CDR3 is TGTGCCAGCAGTGGTTGGGGCGTCATCTTCGATGAGCAGTTCTTC.

This chain links TRBV28 with TRBJ2-2; no firm D call. This CDR3 contains 14 residues. Germline lookup yields CDR1 MDHEN and CDR2 SYDVKM. V was trimmed by 1 base and J by 4 bases, leaving 7 bases between them. Here the CDR3 reads CASSLLQITGELFF. The CDR3 nucleotides read TGTGCCAGCAGTTTATTACAGATCACCGGGGAGCTGTTTTTT.

The rearrangement joins TRBV6-5 to TRBJ2-2, with no clear D. Germline loops: CDR1 MNHEY, CDR2 SVGAGI. The V gene lost 5 bases and the J gene lost 6 bases, with 10 bases spanning the gap. The CDR3 has 13 amino acids. The CDR3 loop reads CASSDFTAGELFF. CDR3 in DNA: TGTGCCAGCAGTGACTTTACGGCCGGGGAGCTGTTTTTT.

The chain recombines TRBV7-2 with TRBJ1-1; no clear D gene. Germline V lookup: CDR1 SGHTA, CDR2 FQGNSA. CDR3 length: 14 residues. Trimming removed 1 base at V and 6 bases at J, with 12 bases between. The CDR3 region is CASSLGGGHAEAFF. For the CDR3, the DNA is TGTGCCAGCAGCTTAGGGGGAGGCCATGCTGAAGCTTTCTTT.

The gene calls are TRBV27 and TRBJ1-2; D unresolved. Trimming removed 1 base from V and 1 base from J, with 7 bases in between. The CDR3 spans 14 residues. In germline, CDR1 is MNHEY, CDR2 SMNVEV (reference sequence). The CDR3 is CASSLLAGNYGYTF. For the CDR3, the DNA is TGTGCCAGCAGTTTATTAGCGGGTAACTATGGCTACACCTTC.

The chain employs TRBV10-3 and TRBJ2-3; D is undetermined. Germline CDR1 is ENHRY and CDR2 is SYGVKD. This CDR3 has 13 amino acids. V was cut by 4 bases and J by 0 bases, with 5 bases left in between. CDR3 sequence: CAISGASTDTQYF. In DNA, the CDR3 is TGTGCCATCAGTGGGGCTAGCACAGATACGCAGTATTTT.